This T cell receptor (beta chain) was recovered during a study of T cell responses to AZD1222 COVID-19 vaccine. General study findings and limits: No day 14 peak samples; only post-peak repertoires were characterized. Only a handful of people who got AZD1222 tested seropositive at baseline. The donors showed a predominance of white British ancestry and of females, with possible underestimation of clonal diversity. Unmutated variant regions reportedly attract nearly half of all spike-specific TCRs.

This clone has only one observation. Its antigen remains unidentified. Sequencing was performed with immunoSEQ multiplex PCR; in TCRdb, only in-frame clones are kept and a portion is missing. Seen here are approximately 150,000 clones, roughly 90% observed once, and the top ten hold 1.2% to 1.5%. CDR1 LNHDA and CDR2 SQIVND come from the germline V gene (reference sequence). Trimming took off 3 bases at V and 5 bases at J, with 10 bases between the two ends. The CDR3 runs 13 residues. The clonotype originates from an adult in good health. This chain uses TRBV19 with TRBJ2-5; unclear D gene. The material sequenced was peripheral blood, taken on day 0 of AZD1222 vaccination. Here the CDR3 DNA reads TGTGCCAGTAGTATTGGTGCAACGGAGACCCAGTACTTC. Residues: CASSIGATETQYF.